Listed here are 32 T cell receptor beta chains from one sample, sequenced in a study of shared clonotypes between healthy human individuals. Naive CD8 isolation took CD45RO-negative cells positively selected for CCR7 and excluded terminally differentiated effector memory CD45RA+ cells. The assay was immunoSEQ multiplex PCR, and TCRdb's table has in-frame clones only and misses some. Found here are about 750,000 clones, around 93% of them singletons; the top ten hold around 24%. The sample comprised naive CD8+ T cells sorted from blood. The receptors stem from a man aged 25 to 45 in good health.

This chain joins TRBV7-6 and TRBJ2-5; D perhaps matches TRBD1 (6 bases). V lost 5 bases and J lost 7, with 20 bases in between. The CDR3 sequence is 15 residues long. CDR1 is SGHVS and CDR2 is FNYEAQ in the germline V gene. CDR3 loop: CASSQNPTGGLTQYF. The CDR3 DNA reads as TGTGCCAGCAGCCAGAATCCGACAGGAGGATTGACCCAGTACTTC.

This clone was observed a few times. The chain links TRBV27 to TRBJ1-5; D is perhaps TRBD1 (5 bases). Trimming took 0 bases from V and 6 from J, leaving 9 bases between them. This CDR3 comprises 14 residues. From germline, CDR1 is MNHEY and CDR2 SMNVEV (reference sequence). The CDR3 DNA reads TGTGCCAGCAGTTTATCATCCGGGACTCAGCCCCAGCATTTT. Amino acid sequence: CASSLSSGTQPQHF.

The genes are TRBV14 and TRBJ2-3, with 9 bases identical to TRBD1. The trim removed 4 bases at V and 10 bases at J, leaving 21 bases unmatched. The length of the CDR3 is 18 residues. Germline V lookup: CDR1 SGHDN, CDR2 FVKESK. CDR3 sequence: CASSRLRSGTGFESAQYF. The CDR3 DNA is TGTGCCAGCAGCCGTTTAAGATCCGGGACAGGGTTCGAATCGGCGCAGTATTTT.

The chain employs TRBV9 and TRBJ2-5, with D possibly TRBD2 on 5 matching bases. V was cut by 2 bases and J by 0 bases, with 11 bases left in between. CDR1 SGDLS and CDR2 YYNGEE come from the germline V gene. The CDR3 consists of 15 residues. The CDR3 spells CASSVSGLYQETQYF. The CDR3 nucleotides read TGTGCCAGCAGCGTGAGCGGTCTGTACCAAGAGACCCAGTACTTC. Filled out from reference TRBV9 and TRBJ2-5, the complete variable domain reads DSGVTQTPKHLITATGQRVTLRCSPRSGDLSVYWYQQSLDQGLQFLIQYYNGEERAKGNILERFSAQQFPDLHSELNLSSLELGDSALYFCASSVSGLYQETQYFGPGTRLLVL.

The chain employs TRBV9 and TRBJ2-3; unclear D gene. The CDR3 covers 13 residues. The ends were cut back, 0 bases at V and 0 bases at J, with 2 bases in the middle. Germline V gene data show CDR1 as SGDLS and CDR2 as YYNGEE. CDR3 protein: CASSVDSTDTQYF. The CDR3, as DNA: TGTGCCAGCAGCGTAGACAGCACAGATACGCAGTATTTT.

CDR3 nucleotide sequence: TGTGCCAGCAGTGAAGCTGCAGGCTACTCCTACGAGCAGTACTTC. The encoded protein is CASSEAAGYSYEQYF. The rearrangement joins TRBV6-1 to TRBJ2-7, with D unresolved. The germline V and J ends were trimmed by 0 bases and 0 bases, with 9 bases remaining between them. From germline, CDR1 is MNHNS and CDR2 SASEGT. CDR3 length: 15 residues.

V and J are TRBV28 and TRBJ1-1; no clear D. Trimming pared 6 bases from V and 0 bases from J, leaving 5 bases between. The CDR3 runs to 12 residues. The germline CDR1 and CDR2 sequences are MDHEN and SYDVKM. In DNA, the CDR3 is TGTGCCAGCAGACACATGAACACTGAAGCTTTCTTT. It is translated as CASRHMNTEAFF.

The chain joins TRBV7-9 to TRBJ1-1, with D perhaps matching TRBD1 (6 bases). V lost 1 base and J lost 6, with 18 bases in between. The germline CDR1 and CDR2 sequences are SEHNR and FQNEAQ (reference sequence). The CDR3 is made up of 16 amino acids. DNA for the CDR3: TGTGCCAGCAGCTTAGTGCAGGGGTTCCTTAACGCTGAAGCTTTCTTT. This codes for CASSLVQGFLNAEAFF.

This sequence joins TRBV19 and TRBJ2-2; D is uncertain. V was pared by 1 base and J by 1 base, with 10 bases between. Germline CDR1 is LNHDA and CDR2 is SQIVND (reference sequence). There are 16 residues in the CDR3. Written as DNA, the CDR3 is TGTGCCAGTAGTATAGCCCGGTTAGTGAACACCGGGGAGCTGTTTTTT. Protein product: CASSIARLVNTGELFF.

The chain links TRBV27 to TRBJ2-1, with D hard to call. CDR3 size: 14 residues. Germline CDR1 and CDR2: MNHEY and SMNVEV (reference sequence). V was trimmed by 2 bases and J by 7 bases, leaving 12 bases between them. The CDR3 region is CASSLRLGVNEQFF. CDR3 bases: TGTGCCAGCAGTTTAAGGTTAGGAGTGAATGAGCAGTTCTTC.

The chain links TRBV4-1 to TRBJ2-1; TRBD1 matches 8 bases. The CDR3 is 15 amino acids. Germline lookup yields CDR1 MGHRA and CDR2 YSYEKL. Germline trimming cut 3 bases from V and 4 bases from J; bases unmatched to any gene: 5. The CDR3 reads CASSHTGGPYNEQFF. DNA of the CDR3: TGCGCCAGCAGCCATACAGGGGGACCTTACAATGAGCAGTTCTTC.

This clone has a single count. The V and J genes are TRBV30 and TRBJ2-1, with D hard to call. CDR1 is GTSNPN and CDR2 is SVGIG in the germline V gene (reference sequence). This CDR3 has 13 residues. Trimming pared 1 base from V and 5 bases from J, leaving 9 bases between. The CDR3 nucleotides are TGTGCCTGGAGTGACGACATAAACAATGAGCAGTTCTTC. This translates into CAWSDDINNEQFF.

The chain joins TRBV28 to TRBJ2-2; 7 positions match TRBD2. CDR1 is MDHEN and CDR2 is SYDVKM in the germline V gene. The CDR3 loop spans 15 amino acids. V gave up 6 bases and J gave up 7 bases; unmatched junction bases: 11. CDR3 region: CASSPMIGGDGELFF. For the CDR3, the DNA is TGTGCCAGCAGCCCCATGATTGGGGGGGACGGGGAGCTGTTTTTT. The full variable domain, with the rest looked up from reference TRBV28 and TRBJ2-2, is DVKVTQSSRYLVKRTGEKVFLECVQDMDHENMFWYRQDPGLGLRLIYFSYDVKMKEKGDIPEGYSVSREKKERFSLILESASTNQTSMYLCASSPMIGGDGELFFGEGSRLTVL.

The V gene is TRBV7-3, the J gene TRBJ2-7; D not resolved. CDR1 is SGHTA and CDR2 is FQGTGA in the germline V gene. V was trimmed by 2 bases and J by 3 bases, leaving 11 bases between them. The CDR3 is 14 residues long. The CDR3 is CASSLLGPSYEQYF. CDR3 nucleotide sequence: TGTGCCAGCAGCTTACTAGGACCTAGCTACGAGCAGTACTTC. Complete variable domain (other parts from reference TRBV7-3 and TRBJ2-7): GAGVSQTPSNKVTEKGKYVELRCDPISGHTALYWYRQSLGQGPEFLIYFQGTGAADDSGLPNDRFFAVRPEGSVSTLKIQRTERGDSAVYLCASSLLGPSYEQYFGPGTRLTVT.

This rearrangement joins TRBV9 to TRBJ2-3; 10 bases align to TRBD1. Germline trimming cut 1 base from V and 5 bases from J; bases unmatched to any gene: 10. The germline V gene has CDR1 SGDLS and CDR2 YYNGEE. The CDR3 runs 17 residues. CDR3 sequence (DNA): TGTGCCAGCAGCGTAAAAAAAGACAGGGGGCATAGAGATACGCAGTATTTT. The encoded protein is CASSVKKDRGHRDTQYF.

This clone appeared a single time. The genes are TRBV13 and TRBJ2-1, with 12 positions matching TRBD2. With V trimmed by 4 bases and J by 2 bases, 6 bases remained unmatched. This CDR3 spans 17 amino acids. Germline lookup yields CDR1 PRHDT and CDR2 FYEKMQ (reference sequence). The CDR3 protein is CASSSSWTSGTYNEQFF. The CDR3 DNA is TGTGCCAGCAGCTCATCATGGACTAGCGGGACCTACAATGAGCAGTTCTTC.

This clone was picked up a small number of times. The sample contains more than one DNA sequence encoding this CDR3. The chain links TRBV29-1 to TRBJ2-7; D is unresolved. CDR1 is SQVTM, CDR2 ANQGSEA, per germline. The CDR3 loop spans 10 amino acids. V gave up 6 bases and J gave up 7 bases, with 10 bases separating them. In DNA form, the CDR3 reads TGCAGCGTAGTGGGGTCAGAGCAGTACTTC. This codes for CSVVGSEQYF.

The chain employs TRBV29-1 and TRBJ2-5; D is possibly TRBD2 (6 bases). V shed 5 bases and J shed 5 bases, with 18 bases lying between them. This CDR3 is built from 14 residues. Germline lookup yields CDR1 SQVTM and CDR2 ANQGSEA. CDR3 coding DNA: TGCAGCGTTCCCCCGGCGGGAACAAGGGAGACCCAGTACTTC. It codes for CSVPPAGTRETQYF.

The chain has TRBV11-2 and TRBJ1-2; TRBD1 might be the D (5 bases). Germline V lookup: CDR1 SGHAT, CDR2 FQNNGV. The V end was cut by 2 bases, the J end by 7 bases, with 17 bases between. This CDR3 comprises 15 residues. The CDR3 DNA reads TGTGCCAGCAGCTTATTAATTAGGGGAGACGGTGGCTACACCTTC. It yields the protein CASSLLIRGDGGYTF.

The chain carries TRBV7-9 and TRBJ2-2; TRBD1 matches 9 bases. The CDR3 covers 17 residues. After removal of 4 bases from V and 3 bases from J, the junction contained 9 bases not matched to a gene. The germline gives CDR1 SEHNR, CDR2 FQNEAQ (reference sequence). The CDR3 region has the DNA TGTGCCAGCAGCTGGGACAGGGTCAATCGCGACACCGGGGAGCTGTTTTTT. As protein: CASSWDRVNRDTGELFF. Full variable domain (outside the CDR3, taken from reference TRBV7-9 and TRBJ2-2): DTGVSQNPRHKITKRGQNVTFRCDPISEHNRLYWYRQTLGQGPEFLTYFQNEAQLEKSRLLSDRFSAERPKGSFSTLEIQRTEQGDSAMYLCASSWDRVNRDTGELFFGEGSRLTVL.

V is TRBV5-6 and J is TRBJ2-5; possible D gene TRBD1, 5 bases. In germline, CDR1 is SGHDT, CDR2 YYEEEE. Trimming shortened V by 0 bases and J by 4 bases, and 13 bases separated the two germline ends. The CDR3 covers 15 residues. This CDR3 is CASSLVEQGGETQYF. The CDR3 DNA sequence: TGTGCCAGCAGCTTGGTCGAGCAGGGTGGAGAGACCCAGTACTTC.

This chain connects TRBV4-1 to TRBJ2-7; D is possibly TRBD1 or TRBD2 (5 bases each). V lost 4 bases, J lost 5 bases, and 18 bases lay in between. CDR3 length: 15 residues. In germline, CDR1 is MGHRA, CDR2 YSYEKL. The CDR3 DNA follows: TGCGCCAGCAGCCTCGAACCGGGACGATCGGACGAGCAGTACTTC. Residues: CASSLEPGRSDEQYF.

This sequence joins TRBV29-1 and TRBJ1-1; no clear D gene. Germline CDR1 reads SQVTM; CDR2 reads ANQGSEA. The CDR3 length is 11 residues. The V end lost 1 base, the J end lost 7 bases, and 7 bases lay between the germline ends. The CDR3 region is CSVEGRGEAFF. The CDR3 bases are TGCAGCGTTGAAGGACGGGGTGAAGCTTTCTTT.

The rearrangement joins TRBV7-8 to TRBJ1-1; D uncertain. Between the trimmed V and J ends, which lost 2 bases and 4 bases, there was a span of 14 bases. The CDR3 sequence is 15 residues long. From germline, CDR1 is SGHVS and CDR2 FQNEAQ. The CDR3 DNA reads as TGTGCCAGCAGCTTATTTAAGGGTTTGGGCACTGAAGCTTTCTTT. It specifies CASSLFKGLGTEAFF.

CDR3 loop: CASSQGLALYEQYF. CDR3 sequence (DNA): TGCGCCAGCAGCCAAGGACTGGCCCTCTACGAGCAGTACTTC. The chain has TRBV4-1 and TRBJ2-7, with D hard to call. With 1 base removed from V and 3 bases from J, the gap between germline ends came to 10 bases. CDR1 MGHRA and CDR2 YSYEKL come from the germline V gene. The CDR3 length is 14 residues.

The V and J genes are TRBV7-2 and TRBJ2-7; D tentatively fits TRBD1 or TRBD2 (5 bases each). The CDR3 covers 16 residues. Germline CDR1 SGHTA, CDR2 FQGNSA. V dropped 0 bases and J dropped 3 bases, with 15 bases sitting between them. CDR3 in DNA: TGTGCCAGCAGCTTAGCGGGTGGGGACCAAAACTACGAGCAGTACTTC. It translates to CASSLAGGDQNYEQYF.

V and J are TRBV7-2 and TRBJ2-7, with 9 bases lining up with TRBD1. The J segment lost 3 bases and the V segment lost 5 bases, leaving 11 bases of the junction unmatched. The CDR3 sequence is 16 residues long. CDR1 and CDR2 (germline): SGHTA, FQGNSA. The CDR3 here is CASSQDRDRELYEQYF. Written as DNA, the CDR3 is TGTGCCAGCAGCCAAGATCGGGACAGGGAACTCTACGAGCAGTACTTC.

The chain has TRBV19 and TRBJ2-7; D is possibly TRBD2 (6 bases). Between the trimmed V and J ends, which lost 1 base and 3 bases, there was a span of 10 bases. The CDR3 loop spans 14 amino acids. Germline CDR1 is LNHDA and CDR2 is SQIVND (reference sequence). CDR3 DNA: TGTGCCAGTAGTATAGTAGGAGGGCACTACGAGCAGTACTTC. Protein: CASSIVGGHYEQYF.

The V gene is TRBV4-1, the J gene TRBJ1-5; 7 positions match TRBD1. With 2 bases clipped from V and 10 bases from J, the junction kept 11 bases outside the gene matches. The CDR3 runs to 15 residues. Germline loops: CDR1 MGHRA, CDR2 YSYEKL. CDR3 loop: CASSQTPGQTVPQHF. CDR3 coding DNA: TGCGCCAGCAGCCAAACTCCGGGACAGACGGTCCCCCAGCATTTT.

The chain carries TRBV9 and TRBJ1-2; D is possibly TRBD1 (6 bases). V was shortened by 4 bases and J by 7 bases, with 8 bases between the two germline ends. Germline loops: CDR1 SGDLS, CDR2 YYNGEE. The CDR3 runs 11 residues. As DNA, the CDR3 is TGTGCCAGCAGCCAGGGGATTGGCTACACCTTC. Its translation is CASSQGIGYTF.

This chain links TRBV28 with TRBJ1-5; 7 bases line up with TRBD1. There are 15 residues in the CDR3. CDR1 and CDR2 (germline): MDHEN, SYDVKM. V shed 6 bases and J 0 bases; nucleotides not matched to a gene: 5. CDR3 DNA: TGTGCCAGCAGCGAAGGGACAGATAGCAATCAGCCCCAGCATTTT. This sequence encodes CASSEGTDSNQPQHF. Filled out from reference TRBV28 and TRBJ1-5, the complete variable domain reads DVKVTQSSRYLVKRTGEKVFLECVQDMDHENMFWYRQDPGLGLRLIYFSYDVKMKEKGDIPEGYSVSREKKERFSLILESASTNQTSMYLCASSEGTDSNQPQHFGDGTRLSIL.

This rearrangement joins TRBV9 to TRBJ2-7, with 11 bases lining up with TRBD2. V dropped 3 bases and J dropped 5; count of bases not matched to a gene: 13. This CDR3 comprises 17 residues. CDR1 is SGDLS, CDR2 YYNGEE, per germline. Written as DNA, the CDR3 is TGTGCCAGCAGCGAGGGACTAGCGGAGGGAGTGATCCACGAGCAGTACTTC. This codes for CASSEGLAEGVIHEQYF.